A single sample is the source of the 10 T cell receptor beta chains below, sequenced in a study of cytomegalovirus exposure and HLA in healthy donors. Researchers ran the PCR with 60 Vbeta and 13 Jbeta primers. This table comes from immunoSEQ multiplex PCR, and its TCRdb copy is limited to in-frame clones, with some not included. This table holds about 110,000 clones, over 12% found once. The sequenced material came from PBMCs. These receptors were collected from a female donor in good health and CMV-seronegative.

CDR3 in amino acids: CATGPNTGELFF. CDR3 bases: TGTGCCACCGGTCCGAACACCGGGGAGCTGTTTTTT. The chain combines TRBV10-3 with TRBJ2-2, with D hard to call. With 10 bases removed from V and 0 bases from J, the gap between germline ends came to 6 bases. This CDR3 comprises 12 residues. Per germline, CDR1 ENHRY and CDR2 SYGVKD.

V and J are TRBV28 and TRBJ2-7; tentatively, D is TRBD1 (5 bases). Trimming removed 5 bases at V and 3 bases at J, with 14 bases between. CDR1 and CDR2 (germline): MDHEN, SYDVKM. The CDR3 covers 14 residues. The CDR3 coding sequence is TGTGCCAGCAGTGTTCCACAGGAGAGCTACGAGCAGTACTTC. Protein: CASSVPQESYEQYF.

In this sample, this clone turned up a few times. The V call is TRBV25-1, the J call TRBJ1-2; 7 bases are a match to TRBD1. Trimming removed 4 bases from V and 7 bases from J; junction bases left unmatched: 9. Germline values: CDR1 MGHDK, CDR2 SYGVNS. The CDR3 is 14 amino acids. The CDR3 region is CASSATGNRVGYTF. For the CDR3, the DNA is TGTGCCAGCAGTGCGACAGGGAATCGTGTTGGCTACACCTTC.

The genes are TRBV7-2 and TRBJ1-2; TRBD1 agrees at 9 bases. CDR3 length: 13 residues. The ends lost 1 base at V and 7 bases at J; junction bases unmatched: 1. CDR1 is SGHTA and CDR2 is FQGNSA in the germline V gene. CDR3 sequence (DNA): TGTGCCAGCAGCTTAGTGACAGGGGGTGGCTACACCTTC. It translates to CASSLVTGGGYTF. Drawing the rest from reference TRBV7-2 and TRBJ1-2, the complete variable domain is GAGVSQSPSNKVTEKGKDVELRCDPISGHTALYWYRQSLGQGLEFLIYFQGNSAPDKSGLPSDRFSAERTGGSVSTLTIQRTQQEDSAVYLCASSLVTGGGYTFGSGTRLTVV.

This clone showed up just a few times. This chain links TRBV28 with TRBJ1-2; TRBD1 might be the D (6 bases). CDR1 is MDHEN and CDR2 is SYDVKM in the germline V gene. The CDR3 sequence is 12 residues long. V was cut by 3 bases and J by 13 bases, with 15 bases left in between. CDR3 in amino acids: CASSLDSLGRTF. CDR3 sequence (DNA): TGTGCCAGCAGTTTGGACAGTCTCGGTCGCACCTTC.

This clone has more than one count but fewer than ten. This chain joins TRBV6-1 and TRBJ1-5; D might be TRBD1 (6 bases). Trimming shortened V by 3 bases and J by 1 base, and 13 bases separated the two germline ends. This CDR3 has 16 amino acids. CDR1 MNHNS and CDR2 SASEGT come from the germline V gene. CDR3 DNA: TGTGCCAGCAGTGATCGGGACACTGTGAGCAATCAGCCCCAGCATTTT. It is translated as CASSDRDTVSNQPQHF.

The rearrangement links TRBV5-4 to TRBJ2-7, with 8 bases lining up with TRBD2. Germline trimming cut 2 bases from V and 3 bases from J; bases unmatched to any gene: 4. Germline CDR1 SGHNT, CDR2 YYREEE (reference sequence). The CDR3 runs 14 residues. CDR3 amino acids: CASSFSGTSYEQYF. The CDR3 nucleotides read TGTGCCAGCAGCTTTTCGGGGACTAGCTACGAGCAGTACTTC.

This sequence joins TRBV5-4 and TRBJ2-7; 13 bases are a match to TRBD2. J gave up 5 bases and V 4 bases, and 3 bases lay outside the gene matches. The germline V gene encodes CDR1 SGHNT and CDR2 YYREEE (reference sequence). This CDR3 spans 14 amino acids. Written as DNA, the CDR3 is TGTGCCAGCAGCATCGGACTAGCGGGAGACGAGCAGTACTTC. Protein product: CASSIGLAGDEQYF.

In its sample, this clone was seen a few times. The chain recombines TRBV10-3 with TRBJ1-2; D ambiguous. V lost 3 bases, J lost 6 bases, and 11 bases lay in between. CDR3 length equals 13 residues. Germline V gives CDR1 ENHRY, CDR2 SYGVKD. The CDR3 DNA reads as TGTGCCATCAGTGATACACAAGGAGATGGCTACACCTTC. It translates to CAISDTQGDGYTF.

This clone turned up a few times. This chain joins TRBV6-1 and TRBJ2-5; TRBD1 matches at 9 bases. Looked up from germline, CDR1 is MNHNS and CDR2 is SASEGT. J was trimmed by 1 base and V by 4 bases; bases with no gene match: 1. The CDR3 spans 14 residues. The CDR3 nucleotides are TGTGCCAGCAGTGTGACAGGGGGCCAAGAGACCCAGTACTTC. Translating gives CASSVTGGQETQYF.